This record covers a single TCR beta chain. Its antigen is unknown. This sample was included in a study of graft-versus-host responses after intestinal transplantation. Study-wide background: The whole recipient group had anti-thymocyte globulin induction followed by tacrolimus and steroids for three to four years.

The study, taken as a whole, reports: Declining HvG levels early post-transplant were linked to peak circulating GvH clone levels. Some GvH clones were seen earlier in gut or blood, suggesting intestinal origin. Allografts of one patient group, those with graft-donor T cell macrochimerism, had high graft-versus-host to host-versus-graft clonal ratios.

The CDR3 runs to 16 residues. From germline, CDR1 is SGDLS and CDR2 YYNGEE. Deletions cut 0 bases from V and 8 bases from J, with 18 bases between. Assay used: immunoSEQ multiplex PCR; TCRdb lists only in-frame clones, some missing. The sample lists 78,000 or so clones; roughly 84% were seen once. The specimen was unstimulated CD8+ T cells sorted from spleen or lymph node cells, collected before transplant. The gene calls are TRBV9 and TRBJ2-4; no definite D call. The TCR was taken from a human donor who was the organ donor for an intestinal transplant. In nucleotides, the CDR3 is TGTGCCAGCAGCGTAGGTGTCCAATTCAATTGGGACATTCAGTACTTC. Amino acid sequence: CASSVGVQFNWDIQYF.